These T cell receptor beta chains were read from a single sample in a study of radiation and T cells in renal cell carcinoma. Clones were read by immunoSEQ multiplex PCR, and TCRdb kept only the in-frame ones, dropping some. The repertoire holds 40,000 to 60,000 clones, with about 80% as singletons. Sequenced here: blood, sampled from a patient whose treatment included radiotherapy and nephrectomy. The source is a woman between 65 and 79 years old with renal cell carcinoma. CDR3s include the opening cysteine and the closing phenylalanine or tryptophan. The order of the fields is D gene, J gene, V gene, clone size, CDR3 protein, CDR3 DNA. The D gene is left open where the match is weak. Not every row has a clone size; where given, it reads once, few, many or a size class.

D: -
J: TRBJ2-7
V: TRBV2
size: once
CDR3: CASTGGGVLEQYF
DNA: TGTGCCAGCACTGGAGGAGGGGTTCTCGAGCAGTACTTC

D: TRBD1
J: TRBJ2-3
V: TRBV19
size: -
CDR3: CASSTGDREMDTQYF
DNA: TGTGCCAGTAGTACGGGGGACAGGGAGATGGATACGCAGTATTTT

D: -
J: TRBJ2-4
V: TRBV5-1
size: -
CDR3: CASSLDGPGKNIQYF
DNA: TGCGCCAGCAGCTTGGATGGGCCGGGCAAAAACATTCAGTACTTC

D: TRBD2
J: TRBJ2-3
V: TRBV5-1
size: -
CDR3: CASSLASGGVDRQYF
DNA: TGCGCCAGCAGCTTGGCTAGCGGGGGGGTCGATAGGCAGTATTTT

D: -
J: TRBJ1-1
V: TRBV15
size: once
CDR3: CATSLTLSVLNTEAFF
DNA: TGTGCCACCAGCCTCACCCTGAGCGTGCTGAACACTGAAGCTTTCTTT

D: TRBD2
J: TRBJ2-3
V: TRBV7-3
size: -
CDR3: CASSSGLAGGPGTDTQYF
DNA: TGTGCCAGCAGCTCCGGACTAGCGGGAGGGCCGGGCACAGATACGCAGTATTTT

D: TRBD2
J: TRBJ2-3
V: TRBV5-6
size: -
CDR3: CASRQSGRRAFTDTQYF
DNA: TGTGCCAGCAGGCAAAGCGGGAGGAGGGCTTTCACAGATACGCAGTATTTT

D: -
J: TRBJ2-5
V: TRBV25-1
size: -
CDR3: CASSEYRGGETQYF
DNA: TGTGCCAGCAGTGAATACAGGGGAGGGGAGACCCAGTACTTC

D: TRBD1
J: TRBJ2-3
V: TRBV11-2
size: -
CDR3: CASSMLDRGTDTQYF
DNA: TGTGCCAGCAGCATGCTGGACAGGGGCACAGATACGCAGTATTTT

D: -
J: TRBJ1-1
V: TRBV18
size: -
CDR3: CASSPGRTEAFF
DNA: TGTGCCAGCTCACCAGGCCGAACGGAAGCTTTCTTT

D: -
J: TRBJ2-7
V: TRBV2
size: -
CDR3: CASSSPAGLYEQYF
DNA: TGTGCCAGCAGCTCCCCGGCGGGTCTCTACGAGCAGTACTTC

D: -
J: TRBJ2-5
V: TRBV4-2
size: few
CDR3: CASSRGGRQETQYF
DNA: TGTGCCAGCAGCCGCGGGGGCCGACAAGAGACCCAGTACTTC

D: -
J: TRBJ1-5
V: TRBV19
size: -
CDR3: CASREGRSNQPQHF
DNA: TGTGCCAGTAGGGAGGGAAGGAGCAATCAGCCCCAGCATTTT

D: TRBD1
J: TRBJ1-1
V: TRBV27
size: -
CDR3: CASRPPGGNTEAFF
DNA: TGTGCCAGCAGACCCCCAGGGGGGAACACTGAAGCTTTCTTT

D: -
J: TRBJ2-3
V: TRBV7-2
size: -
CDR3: CASSRLSGDTQYF
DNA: TGTGCCAGCAGCCGATTGTCGGGAGATACGCAGTATTTT

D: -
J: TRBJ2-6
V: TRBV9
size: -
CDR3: CASSSDRSSGANVLTF
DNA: TGTGCCAGCAGCAGTGACAGATCCTCTGGGGCCAACGTCCTGACTTTC

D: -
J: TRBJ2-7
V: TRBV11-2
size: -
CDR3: CASSLDIGSRYEQYF
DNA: TGTGCCAGCAGCTTAGACATCGGGAGTAGGTACGAGCAGTACTTC

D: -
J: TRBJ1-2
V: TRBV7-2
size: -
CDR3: CASSFGQDNYGYTF
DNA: TGTGCCAGCAGCTTTGGACAAGATAACTATGGCTACACCTTC

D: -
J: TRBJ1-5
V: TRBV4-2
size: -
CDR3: CASSQAVRQPQHF
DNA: TGTGCCAGCAGCCAAGCCGTCAGGCAGCCCCAGCATTTT

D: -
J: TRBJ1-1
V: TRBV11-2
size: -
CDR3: CASSLGGRTEAFF
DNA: TGTGCCAGCAGCTTAGGGGGGAGGACTGAAGCTTTCTTT

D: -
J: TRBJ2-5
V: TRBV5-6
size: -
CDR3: CASSATRDGWPETQYF
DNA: TGTGCCAGCAGCGCAACCCGGGACGGATGGCCAGAGACCCAGTACTTC

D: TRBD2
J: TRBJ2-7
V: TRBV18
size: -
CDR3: CASSHIWLAEKYEQYF
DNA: TGTGCCAGCTCTCATATTTGGCTAGCGGAGAAATACGAGCAGTACTTC

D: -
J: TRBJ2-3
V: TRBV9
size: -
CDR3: CASSAQRAGDTQYF
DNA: TGTGCCAGCAGCGCTCAAAGGGCTGGGGATACGCAGTATTTT

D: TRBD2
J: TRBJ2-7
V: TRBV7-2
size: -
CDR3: CASSPKGLAGTHEQYF
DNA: TGTGCCAGCAGCCCTAAAGGACTAGCGGGAACCCACGAGCAGTACTTC

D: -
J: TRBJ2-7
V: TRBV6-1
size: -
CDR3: CASRRRQESSYEQYF
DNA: TGTGCCAGCAGAAGGAGGCAGGAGAGCTCCTACGAGCAGTACTTC

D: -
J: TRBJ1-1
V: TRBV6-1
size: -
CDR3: CASSVWGNTEAFF
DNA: TGTGCCAGCAGTGTATGGGGGAACACTGAAGCTTTCTTT

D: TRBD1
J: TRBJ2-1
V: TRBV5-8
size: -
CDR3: CASSPARDRAEQFF
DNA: TGTGCCAGCAGCCCGGCAAGGGACAGGGCTGAGCAGTTCTTC

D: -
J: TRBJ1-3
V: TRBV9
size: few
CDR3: CASSPVGGGGGNTIYF
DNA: TGTGCCAGCAGCCCCGTCGGTGGAGGGGGGGGAAACACCATATATTTT

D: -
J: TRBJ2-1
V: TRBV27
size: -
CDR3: CASSTGRLYNEQFF
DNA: TGTGCCAGCAGTACGGGACGTCTCTACAATGAGCAGTTCTTC

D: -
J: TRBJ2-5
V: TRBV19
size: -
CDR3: CASSIHETQYF
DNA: TGTGCCAGTAGTATCCACGAGACCCAGTACTTC

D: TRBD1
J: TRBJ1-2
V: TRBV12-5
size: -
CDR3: CASGLAQGENYGYTF
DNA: TGTGCTAGTGGTTTGGCACAGGGGGAGAACTATGGCTACACCTTC

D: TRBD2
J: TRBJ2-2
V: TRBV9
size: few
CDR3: CASSVPESGGNTGELFF
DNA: TGTGCCAGCAGCGTGCCCGAGAGCGGGGGGAACACCGGGGAGCTGTTTTTT

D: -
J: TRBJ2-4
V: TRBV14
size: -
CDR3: CASSHDADRNIQYF
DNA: TGTGCCAGCAGCCACGACGCGGACAGAAACATTCAGTACTTC

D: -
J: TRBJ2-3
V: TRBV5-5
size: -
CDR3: CASSLQTDTQYF
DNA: TGTGCCAGCAGCTTACAAACAGATACGCAGTATTTT

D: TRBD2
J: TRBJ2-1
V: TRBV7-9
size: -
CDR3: CASSLGLAPNEQFF
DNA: TGTGCCAGCAGCTTAGGACTAGCTCCCAATGAGCAGTTCTTC

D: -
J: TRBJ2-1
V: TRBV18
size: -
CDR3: CASSPGSEQFF
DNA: TGTGCCAGCTCCCCCGGGTCTGAGCAGTTCTTC

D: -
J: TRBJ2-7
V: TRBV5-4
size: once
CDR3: CASSSQGSHEQYF
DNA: TGTGCCAGCAGCTCACAGGGTAGCCACGAGCAGTACTTC